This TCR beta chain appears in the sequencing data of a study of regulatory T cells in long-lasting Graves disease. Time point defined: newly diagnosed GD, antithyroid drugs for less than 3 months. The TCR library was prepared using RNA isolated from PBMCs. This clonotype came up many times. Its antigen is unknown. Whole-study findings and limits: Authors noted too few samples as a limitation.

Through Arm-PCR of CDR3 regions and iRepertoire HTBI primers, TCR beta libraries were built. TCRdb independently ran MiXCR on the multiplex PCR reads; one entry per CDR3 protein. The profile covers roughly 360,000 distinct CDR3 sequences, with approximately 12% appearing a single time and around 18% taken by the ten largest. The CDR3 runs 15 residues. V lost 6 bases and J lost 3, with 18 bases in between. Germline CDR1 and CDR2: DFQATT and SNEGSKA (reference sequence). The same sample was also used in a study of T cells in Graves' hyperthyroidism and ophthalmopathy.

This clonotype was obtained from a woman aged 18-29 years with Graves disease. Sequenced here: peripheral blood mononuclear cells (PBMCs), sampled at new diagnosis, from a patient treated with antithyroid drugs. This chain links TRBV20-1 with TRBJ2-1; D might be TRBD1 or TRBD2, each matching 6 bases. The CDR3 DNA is TGCAGTGCCCGTTGGGGGGCTATAGACTACAATGAGCAGTTCTTC. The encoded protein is CSARWGAIDYNEQFF.